What follows are 10 T cell receptor beta chains derived from one specimen sequenced in a study of shared clonotypes between healthy human individuals. Clones were sequenced by immunoSEQ multiplex PCR, and TCRdb holds only the in-frame ones, with some missing. The sample lists about 1.4 million clones, 95% to 97% occurring once. Sequenced material: naive CD4+ T cells sorted from blood. Subset of the sample: CD45RA+ positively selected. The receptors originated from a man aged 30 to 39 in good health.

The chain carries TRBV2 and TRBJ1-5; no clear D gene. This CDR3 is built from 15 residues. Germline assignment: CDR1 SNHLY and CDR2 FYNNEI. V dropped 3 bases and J dropped 1 base, with 10 bases sitting between them. The CDR3 loop is CASSDSLGSNQPQHF. DNA of the CDR3: TGTGCCAGCAGTGACAGCTTGGGGAGCAATCAGCCCCAGCATTTT.

The chain employs TRBV28 and TRBJ2-7; TRBD2 matches at 7 bases. V trimming: 3 bases; J trimming: 3 bases; junction bases outside the gene matches: 8. The length of the CDR3 is 15 residues. Germline lookup yields CDR1 MDHEN and CDR2 SYDVKM. The CDR3 region is CASSLERGDLYEQYF. Written as DNA, the CDR3 is TGTGCCAGCAGTTTGGAGCGGGGAGATCTCTACGAGCAGTACTTC.

The chain uses TRBV6-1 and TRBJ2-1; no reliable D call. Germline-derived CDR1 and CDR2 are MNHNS and SASEGT. The length of the CDR3 is 15 residues. V gave up 4 bases and J gave up 4 bases, with 14 bases separating them. In DNA form, the CDR3 reads TGTGCCAGCAGTGCGTCATCACTAACTTACAATGAGCAGTTCTTC. Its translation: CASSASSLTYNEQFF.

The chain links TRBV27 to TRBJ2-7; TRBD2 is a possible D gene (5 bases). Trimming took off 3 bases at V and 5 bases at J, with 11 bases between the two ends. The germline V gene has CDR1 MNHEY and CDR2 SMNVEV (reference sequence). This CDR3 contains 13 residues. The CDR3 spells CASSFLLGDEQYF. CDR3 bases: TGTGCCAGCAGTTTCCTACTAGGAGACGAGCAGTACTTC.

As to this clone: At the DNA level, this CDR3 is encoded by other sequences in the same sample as well. The rearrangement links TRBV4-2 to TRBJ1-4; D perhaps matches TRBD1 (5 bases). There are 15 residues in the CDR3. The V and J ends lost 0 bases and 2 bases respectively, with 7 bases between them. CDR1 and CDR2 (germline): LGHNA, YNFKEQ. CDR3 sequence reads: CASSQDRGTNEKLFF. For the CDR3, the DNA is TGTGCCAGCAGCCAAGATAGGGGCACTAATGAAAAACTGTTTTTT.

This clone has just one count. The chain joins TRBV5-4 to TRBJ2-4; 10 positions match TRBD1. Germline values: CDR1 SGHNT, CDR2 YYREEE (reference sequence). Germline trimming cut 4 bases from V and 8 bases from J; bases unmatched to any gene: 9. This CDR3 contains 15 residues. In DNA form, the CDR3 reads TGTGCCAGCAGCGCCCCTCAGGACAGGGGGGACATTCAGTACTTC. Its protein is CASSAPQDRGDIQYF.

The chain carries TRBV11-2 and TRBJ2-1; 8 bases line up with TRBD2. This CDR3 has 18 amino acids. Germline V gene sequence: CDR1 SGHAT, CDR2 FQNNGV. Trimming at V came to 4 bases and at J to 2 bases, leaving 13 bases not matched to a gene. In DNA, the CDR3 is TGTGCCAGCAGCTCGGGACGACTAGCGCCTCTTACCTACAATGAGCAGTTCTTC. Encoded protein: CASSSGRLAPLTYNEQFF.

The rearrangement links TRBV5-4 to TRBJ2-2; 8 nucleotides match TRBD2. The V segment lost 4 bases and the J segment 4 bases; nucleotides outside the gene matches: 12. The CDR3 totals 17 residues. CDR1 and CDR2 from the germline V gene are SGHNT and YYREEE (reference sequence). The DNA for the CDR3 is TGTGCCAGCAGCCGACCGGGGTCGAGCGGGAGCACCGGGGAGCTGTTTTTT. Its translation is CASSRPGSSGSTGELFF.

Points on this clone: Other DNA sequences in this specimen translate into the identical CDR3. The V call is TRBV29-1, the J call TRBJ2-7; D is possibly TRBD1 (7 bases). The ends were cut back, 4 bases at V and 1 base at J, with 8 bases in the middle. The CDR3 is made up of 12 amino acids. In germline, CDR1 is SQVTM, CDR2 ANQGSEA. The CDR3 protein is CSVAGGSYEQYF. The CDR3, as DNA: TGCAGCGTTGCAGGGGGGTCCTACGAGCAGTACTTC.

This rearrangement joins TRBV5-1 to TRBJ2-5; no firm D call. Trimming took 4 bases from V and 0 from J, leaving 19 bases between them. Germline lookup yields CDR1 SGHRS and CDR2 YFSETQ. The CDR3 is made up of 17 amino acids. Here the CDR3 reads CASSPVDPGLYQETQYF. The CDR3 coding sequence is TGCGCCAGCAGCCCCGTAGACCCCGGTCTGTACCAAGAGACCCAGTACTTC.